This entry concerns a single T cell receptor (beta chain). Random hexamers primed reverse transcription of about 0.45 to 1 ug RNA. Using its own MiXCR run on the immunoSEQ multiplex PCR reads, TCRdb lists one record per CDR3 protein. The sample has some 160,000 distinct CDR3 sequences, approximately 96% seen once; the top ten hold approximately 0.08%. Germline V gene sequence: CDR1 MDHEN, CDR2 SYDVKM. V trimming: 5 bases; J trimming: 4 bases; junction bases outside the gene matches: 13. The CDR3 has 16 residues. These data are taken from a study of CD8 T cells in Susac syndrome. TEMRA cells were FACS-enriched, with CD8+ and CD4+ T cells isolated negatively.

This clonotype was sampled from a human donor with Susac syndrome. Sequencing input: CD4+ T cells from PBMCs. This chain links TRBV28 with TRBJ2-7; TRBD2 matches at 8 bases. The CDR3 is CASSSLSDSGRYEQYF. The CDR3 DNA reads as TGTGCCAGCAGTAGTTTATCCGACAGCGGGAGATACGAGCAGTACTTC.